The 13 T cell receptor beta chains listed next were all sequenced from one sample in a study of blood T cell repertoires in COVID-19. Sequencing was performed with immunoSEQ multiplex PCR; in TCRdb, only in-frame clones are kept and a portion is missing. The table records 80,000 to 100,000 clones, 75% to 85% of them present only once. The sequencing sample was made of peripheral blood. The source is a woman between 70 and 85 years old with acute or convalescent COVID-19.

This chain joins TRBV15 and TRBJ2-1, with TRBD2 as a possible D gene (6 bases). Germline-derived CDR1 and CDR2 are LNHNV and YYDKDF (reference sequence). Trimming removed 5 bases from V and 0 bases from J, with 11 bases in between. CDR3 length: 15 residues. This chain's CDR3 is CATSRDSSSYNEQFF. Written as DNA, the CDR3 is TGTGCCACCAGCCGGGACTCGAGCTCCTACAATGAGCAGTTCTTC. Using reference TRBV15 and TRBJ2-1 for the parts outside the CDR3, the full variable domain is DAMVIQNPRYQVTQFGKPVTLSCSQTLNHNVMYWYQQKSSQAPKLLFHYYDKDFNNEADTPDNFQSRRPNTSFCFLDIRSPGLGDTAMYLCATSRDSSSYNEQFFGPGTRLTVL.

This clone has more than one count but fewer than ten. V and J are TRBV30 and TRBJ2-7, with D maybe TRBD2 (6 bases). The CDR3 loop spans 14 amino acids. V shed 2 bases and J shed 4 bases, with 15 bases lying between them. Germline assignment: CDR1 GTSNPN and CDR2 SVGIG (reference sequence). CDR3 amino acids: CAWSQGLLGYEQYF. DNA for the CDR3: TGTGCCTGGAGTCAGGGACTGTTGGGGTACGAGCAGTACTTC. The full variable domain, in which reference TRBV30 and TRBJ2-7 provide the parts outside the CDR3, is SQTIHQWPATLVQPVGSPLSLECTVEGTSNPNLYWYRQAAGRGLQLLFYSVGIGQISSEVPQNLSASRPQDRQFILSSKKLLLSDSGFYLCAWSQGLLGYEQYFGPGTRLTVT.

The chain recombines TRBV21-1 with TRBJ2-3; TRBD2 reflects the table's D call only, with no check against the DNA. TRBV21-1 represents a pseudogene. This CDR3 region has 20 residues. The CDR3 DNA reads TGTGCCAGCAGCCGACGATTTACGAGGACTAGCGGATTTAGCACAGATACGCAGTATTTT. Residues: CASSRRFTRTSGFSTDTQYF.

This clone was seen at least ten times. The rearrangement joins TRBV7-2 to TRBJ2-3; D uncertain. The CDR3 covers 14 residues. Trimming left V 5 bases short and J 6 bases short, with 15 bases between. Germline assignment: CDR1 SGHTA and CDR2 FQGNSA. In nucleotides, the CDR3 is TGTGCCAGCAGCCCGCTGCGGTCGTCGGATACGCAGTATTTT. It codes for CASSPLRSSDTQYF.

The J gene is TRBJ2-7, the V gene TRBV7-9; 8 nucleotides match TRBD1. The ends lost 2 bases at V and 0 bases at J; junction bases unmatched: 3. Germline CDR1 and CDR2: SEHNR and FQNEAQ (reference sequence). The CDR3 length is 15 residues. The CDR3 protein is CASSLFQGASYEQYF. CDR3 bases: TGTGCCAGCAGCTTATTCCAGGGGGCCTCCTACGAGCAGTACTTC.

The chain combines TRBV4-2 with TRBJ2-7; D is possibly TRBD2 (6 bases). CDR1 LGHNA and CDR2 YNFKEQ come from the germline V gene. Trimming removed 4 bases from V and 0 bases from J, with 13 bases in between. CDR3 length: 15 amino acids. The CDR3 loop reads CASSPGTQVSYEQYF. Here the CDR3 DNA reads TGTGCCAGCAGCCCCGGGACTCAAGTCTCCTACGAGCAGTACTTC.

The rearrangement joins TRBV5-1 to TRBJ1-1; TRBD1 matches 7 bases. V shed 1 base, J shed 1 base, and the junction held 7 bases outside the gene matches. This CDR3 comprises 16 residues. The germline CDR1 and CDR2 sequences are SGHRS and YFSETQ. This CDR3 is CASSLFFGTENTEAFF. The CDR3 bases are TGCGCCAGCAGCTTGTTTTTTGGGACAGAGAACACTGAAGCTTTCTTT. Complete variable domain (other parts from reference TRBV5-1 and TRBJ1-1): KAGVTQTPRYLIKTRGQQVTLSCSPISGHRSVSWYQQTPGQGLQFLFEYFSETQRNKGNFPGRFSGRQFSNSRSEMNVSTLELGDSALYLCASSLFFGTENTEAFFGQGTRLTVV.

V usage is TRBV6-5 and J usage is TRBJ1-3; weak D call: TRBD1 (6 bases). CDR3 length: 15 residues. Trimming pared 2 bases from V and 3 bases from J, leaving 11 bases between. Per germline, CDR1 MNHEY and CDR2 SVGAGI. The DNA for the CDR3 is TGTGCCAGCAGTTACGAGGGGGTCTTTGGAAACACCATATATTTT. It is translated as CASSYEGVFGNTIYF.

This chain connects TRBV28 to TRBJ1-1, with a weak D call TRBD1 (6 bases). The CDR3 sequence is 15 residues long. V lost 0 bases and J 10 bases, leaving 18 bases between the germline ends. Germline CDR1 and CDR2: MDHEN and SYDVKM. The DNA for the CDR3 is TGTGCCAGCAGTTTATGGCCGACAGGAATGGAAGGAGCTTTCTTT. This encodes CASSLWPTGMEGAFF. The full variable domain, with the rest looked up from reference TRBV28 and TRBJ1-1, is DVKVTQSSRYLVKRTGEKVFLECVQDMDHENMFWYRQDPGLGLRLIYFSYDVKMKEKGDIPEGYSVSREKKERFSLILESASTNQTSMYLCASSLWPTGMEGAFFGQGTRLTVV.

V gene TRBV12-5 combines with J gene TRBJ2-3, with 9 bases matching TRBD1. CDR1 and CDR2 (germline): LGHNT, FRNRAP. The V gene end was trimmed by 5 bases and the J gene end by 2 bases; junction bases not matched to a gene: 11. CDR3 size: 17 residues. CDR3 in amino acids: CASGNQAGTGITDTQYF. The CDR3 nucleotides are TGTGCTAGTGGTAACCAAGCCGGGACAGGGATCACAGATACGCAGTATTTT.

This clone was detected once. The V call is TRBV2, the J call TRBJ1-2; a weak D match, TRBD1 (5 bases). CDR3 size: 15 residues. The V and J ends lost 7 bases and 6 bases respectively, with 21 bases between them. In germline, CDR1 is SNHLY, CDR2 FYNNEI. Written as DNA, the CDR3 is TGTGCCAGCACCCAACCCGGGACTACCGCGGATGGCTACACCTTC. As protein: CASTQPGTTADGYTF. Full variable domain (rest looked up from reference TRBV2 and TRBJ1-2): EPEVTQTPSHQVTQMGQEVILRCVPISNHLYFYWYRQILGQKVEFLVSFYNNEISEKSEIFDDQFSVERPDGSNFTLKIRSTKLEDSAMYFCASTQPGTTADGYTFGSGTRLTVV.

This chain connects TRBV28 to TRBJ2-6, with 7 bases identical to TRBD1. The CDR3 loop spans 16 amino acids. V dropped 5 bases and J dropped 2; count of bases not matched to a gene: 6. From germline, CDR1 is MDHEN and CDR2 SYDVKM. The CDR3 DNA reads as TGTGCCAGCAGTCCCCGACAGGGAACTGGGGCCAACGTCCTGACTTTC. Translating it yields CASSPRQGTGANVLTF.

The rearrangement uses TRBV7-8 and TRBJ2-3; D may be TRBD1 (5 bases). The CDR3 spans 14 residues. Germline V gives CDR1 SGHVS, CDR2 FQNEAQ. Trimming pared 1 base from V and 5 bases from J, leaving 10 bases between. The CDR3 spells CASSLGDQGDTQYF. The CDR3 DNA reads as TGTGCCAGCAGCTTAGGAGACCAGGGAGATACGCAGTATTTT. The variable domain in full, with the rest retrieved from reference TRBV7-8 and TRBJ2-3, is GAGVSQSPRYKVAKRGQDVALRCDPISGHVSLFWYQQALGQGPEFLTYFQNEAQLDKSGLPSDRFFAERPEGSVSTLKIQRTQQEDSAVYLCASSLGDQGDTQYFGPGTRLTVL.